This paragraph covers one TCR beta chain sequence. As yet, its antigen is unknown. The CDR3 contains 15 residues. Per the germline V gene, CDR1 is WNHNN and CDR2 is SYGVQD (reference sequence). The record originates from a study of T cells expressing NK-cell markers. Study in general: Beta-chain profiling covered CD3+CD56+NKG2C+, CD3+CD56+NKG2C- and CD3+CD56-NKG2C+ sorted subsets.

Generation of TCR beta cDNA was performed by 5'RACE template switching incorporating UMIs. TCRdb re-called the 5' RACE reads and gives one entry per CDR3 protein, without DNA. The data show 150,000 to 180,000 distinct CDR3 sequences, and the top ten clones hold 30% to 45%. Study findings and constraints: More than 5 donors carried dominant NKG2C+ clonotypes that made up roughly 1.0-7.5% of their CD8+ T cells.

The V gene is TRBV10-1, the J gene TRBJ2-1; without DNA, the TCRdb call of TRBD2 cannot be checked. The TCR comes from a woman in her fifties or sixties in good health. Sequencing was carried out using blood T cells: a sorted CD56 or NKG2C T cell subset, CD4+ or CD8+ T cells, or bulk PBMC T cells (not recorded which). The CDR3 loop reads CASSEFTSGSYEQFF.